The present entry profiles one TCR beta chain with its context. The record originates from a study of blood T cell repertoires in COVID-19. Across the study: Researchers got acute and convalescent COVID-19 samples from the United States, Italy and Spain. Sample material is recorded as cDNA or gDNA derived from T cells, B-cell-depleted T cells, or PBMCs.

The CDR3 runs to 17 residues. After removal of 4 bases from V and 9 bases from J, the junction contained 11 bases not matched to a gene. Germline loops: CDR1 SGHNT, CDR2 YYREEE (reference sequence). Assay used: immunoSEQ multiplex PCR; TCRdb lists only in-frame clones, some missing. The sample yields approximately 260,000 clones, roughly 80% seen once. The sequenced sample was peripheral blood. The sequence derives from a middle-aged woman with active or convalescent COVID-19. The chain combines TRBV5-4 with TRBJ1-6, with 12 bases lining up with TRBD1. CDR3 sequence reads: CASSKPGTGGLSSPLHF. The CDR3 DNA reads as TGTGCCAGCAGCAAACCCGGGACAGGGGGCTTGAGTTCACCCCTCCACTTT. Together with reference TRBV5-4 and TRBJ1-6, the CDR3 gives the full variable domain: ETGVTQSPTHLIKTRGQQVTLRCSSQSGHNTVSWYQQALGQGPQFIFQYYREEENGRGNFPPRFSGLQFPNYSSELNVNALELDDSALYLCASSKPGTGGLSSPLHFGNGTRLTVT.